The rows below give T cell receptor beta chains drawn from one sample of a study of blood T cell repertoires in COVID-19. The protocol was immunoSEQ multiplex PCR, while the TCRdb copy is restricted to in-frame clones and leaves out a portion. The sample has around 30,000 clones; roughly 88% are singletons. The source material was peripheral blood. The receptor set was obtained from a man older than 75 with acute or convalescent COVID-19. Each CDR3 is given with its conserved first and last residue. Each record gives: D gene, V gene, clone size, J gene, CDR3 DNA, CDR3 protein. A D gene is named only where the DNA matches it firmly. Size tells how often a clone was seen (once, few, many) or the class of an expanded clone, and some rows leave it out.

>NA|TRBV27|NA|TRBJ1-2
TGTGCCAGCAGTCCATCGACAGGTCGGTATGGCTACACCTTC
CASSPSTGRYGYTF
>TRBD2|TRBV5-1|once|TRBJ2-7
TGCGCCAGCAGCTTATCTGGGCGGGGGGGCCCCTACGAGCAGTACTTC
CASSLSGRGGPYEQYF
>NA|TRBV5-6|NA|TRBJ2-6
TGTGCCAGCAGCTACTCCATCCCCTCTGGGGCCAACGTCCTGACTTTC
CASSYSIPSGANVLTF
>NA|TRBV5-1|NA|TRBJ1-1
TGCGCCAGCAGCTTGGACAGTCCCGAGAACACTGAAGCTTTCTTT
CASSLDSPENTEAFF
>NA|TRBV6-5|NA|TRBJ1-1
TGTGCCAGCAGAGACCGGGTCACGAACACTGAAGCTTTCTTT
CASRDRVTNTEAFF
>TRBD2|TRBV15|NA|TRBJ2-3
TGTGCCACCAGCAGAGATCGGGCGGGGGGGTCCACAGATACGCAGTATTTT
CATSRDRAGGSTDTQYF
>NA|TRBV29-1|NA|TRBJ1-1
TGCAGCGTTGAAGGAGGACTGGTGAACACTGAAGCTTTCTTT
CSVEGGLVNTEAFF
>TRBD1|TRBV6-5|NA|TRBJ2-5
TGTGCCAGCAGAGGACAGGGGTTGGAGACCCAGTACTTC
CASRGQGLETQYF
>NA|TRBV3-1/TRBV3-2|NA|TRBJ1-3
TGTGCCAGCAGCCAGAACCCAGGGGCTGGAAACACCATATATTTT
CASSQNPGAGNTIYF
>NA|TRBV5-4|once|TRBJ2-1
TGTGCCAGCAGCTTGGAAGCGGTTCGGAACAATGAGCAGTTCTTC
CASSLEAVRNNEQFF
>NA|TRBV7-3|NA|TRBJ2-4
TGTGCCAGCAGCTTAAATCGCCCGGGGGTTCAGTACTTC
CASSLNRPGVQYF
>NA|TRBV30|NA|TRBJ1-6
TGTGCCTGGAGGGCCGGGGGGGAATCACCCCTCCACTTT
CAWRAGGESPLHF
>TRBD2|TRBV12-5|NA|TRBJ2-3
TGTGCTAGTGGTTTGGTAGTATTGGCTAGCGGGGATCTAGATACGCAGTATTTT
CASGLVVLASGDLDTQYF
>TRBD1|TRBV30|NA|TRBJ2-7
TGTGCCTGGAGGACCGGGACAGAGCATCGTGAGCAGTACTTC
CAWRTGTEHREQYF